What follows is one T cell receptor beta chain and its context. This clonotype was picked up many times. Its specific antigen is unknown. No base qualities exist here, and no much larger clone lies one base off it. Inclusive of the bounding cysteine and phenylalanine, the CDR3 is 15 residues long. Of all the DNA, just the CDR3 is kept, 45 bases in frame from base 1. The germline V gene supplies CDR1 SGHRS and CDR2 YFSETQ. Clipping removes 3 bases from V and 6 bases from J, with 5 as the unmatched junction base count. This entry comes from a study of human T cells and chemical hapten exposure (dated by TCRdb to the early 2020s). General notes on the study: For sensitization, 2% DPC in acetone was applied to a roughly 2 cm by roughly 2 cm area of upper inner arm skin. Weekly therapeutic DPC doses were additionally applied to the scalp of patients throughout the roughly 23-week study period. Patch tests used Finn chambers with 0.01% DPC on the upper back, scored after 6 days by International Contact Dermatitis Research Group standards. Most of the patients in the cohort were female, and the cohort covered alopecia areata with under or over 50% scalp involvement, alopecia totalis and alopecia universalis. Libraries were pooled for sequencing, and variation in per-sample TCR yields was attributed mainly to small differences in library volumes within the pool. This study followed changes in the peripheral blood TCR repertoire in vivo during primary and secondary sensitization of alopecia patients to the hapten diphenylcyclopropenone (DPC). Patient blood was sampled pre-sensitization (week 0) and at 2, 6 and about 24 weeks after DPC sensitization. Roughly 30 alopecia patients provided blood for TCR sequencing at one to four time points (pre-sensitization, 2, 6 and 24 weeks).

The sample's time point, from its label and the paper: pre-sensitization, week 0. According to the study, the label for this sample's treatment or condition signals: therapeutic diphenylcyclopropenone sensitization with weekly scalp DPC. At every patch-test visit, the blood draw took place before the patch test was put on. Patients were eligible if aged 18 to 70, diagnosed with alopecia and judged suitable for DPC therapy, and pregnant patients were excluded. Total RNA was extracted from unfractionated whole blood that had been collected in Tempus Blood RNA tubes. What the work shows at the level of the full study, not this receptor alone: Because every patient had alopecia, a presumed autoimmune disease, the patients' immune response might differ from that of healthy individuals. A positive correlation was found between the number of PT1 expanded TCRs and patch test score, with significance reached at thresholds 8, 16 and 32 but not 4. After repeated subsampling, changes were observed in the strength of the expansion versus patch-test correlation and in the threshold at which the correlation became significant. The number of TCRs above 1 in 1000 frequency did not change with DPC sensitization; there was no evidence of global repertoire structure alterations. Expanded TCRs formed significantly more large CDR3 similarity clusters than pre-sensitization or healthy control sets, consistent with antigen-driven responses.

Library creation used RACE. Sequencing was carried out with a NextSeq 500. During library preparation, unique molecular identifiers were attached to individual cDNA molecules so that TCRs could be counted quantitatively and reproducibly. Both TCR alpha and TCR beta chains were sequenced from each blood RNA sample. In the source study's methods: Samples had a median of about 96,000 TCRs, with a range from roughly 23,224 to 750,000. V, J and CDR3 annotation of the TCR reads was performed with the Decombinator software suite. For the PS versus PT1 abundance plots, all samples were subsampled to the same number of TCRs (28,000). TCRs were defined as expanded if absent before sensitization and observed at least eight times at the 2-week time point. TCRdb itself trimmed the public reads at Q25 with fastp, ran MiXCR and retained productive beta chains. Every distinct CDR3 protein forms one entry, paired with its most common genes and DNA. These V and J calls derive from TCRdb rather than the authors' analysis. Recorded for this sample are around 350,000 distinct CDR3 sequences; 5.5% of them occurred a single time. The ten largest clones capture under 9.5% of the sample.

The clonotype was recovered from a woman between 18 and 30 years old with alopecia areata. Some clones in this sample may be carry-over from other donors' samples. This chain is built from TRBV5-1 and TRBJ1-4; 10 central nucleotides agree with TRBD1. The source was whole blood, collected in connection with sensitization to the hapten diphenylcyclopropenone (DPC). The CDR3 here reads CASSYDRGRDEKLFF. The sequenced DNA: TGCGCCAGCAGCTATGACAGGGGGCGTGATGAAAAACTGTTTTTT.